Described below is a single TCR beta chain sequence and its context. From germline, CDR1 is SGDLS and CDR2 YYNGEE. V was clipped by 0 bases and J by 5 bases; unmatched bases: 9. CDR3 length: 17 residues. The data originate from a study of cytomegalovirus exposure and HLA in healthy donors. Across the study: Tens of millions of unique TCRs from HLA-typed donors made up an early data release.

Amplification used 60 Vbeta primers and 13 Jbeta primers. In the authors' workflow: Some 11 million of the about 80 million unique TCR beta chains counted in a later analysis were shared. Generated by immunoSEQ multiplex PCR, the TCRdb table keeps only in-frame clones and is missing some. V and J calls and clone size are given by that table; D and trimming were obtained from the DNA. This table holds 100,000 or so clones, approximately 82% found once. The sequencing input was PBMCs. The chain recombines TRBV9 with TRBJ2-5; 11 bases fit TRBD2. This receptor was obtained from a man aged 35 to 55 in good health and CMV-seropositive. The CDR3, as DNA: TGTGCCAGCAGCGTAGGGGATAGCGGGGGGGCCTTTGAGACCCAGTACTTC. This translates into CASSVGDSGGAFETQYF.